The rows below give T cell receptor beta chains drawn from one sample of a study of CD8+CD57+ T cells in acquired aplastic anemia. TCRdb independently ran MiXCR on the reads; one entry per CDR3 protein. The sample shows about 160,000 distinct CDR3 sequences, about two thirds of them seen only once. Sample: sorted CD4+, CD8+, or CD8+CD57+ T cells (not recorded which) from PBMCs. All receptors come from a human donor with aplastic anemia. Both conserved end residues are part of each CDR3. The D gene is left open where the match is weak. Some rows mark clone size as missing; the rest say once, few, many or name a class of expanded clone.

v_call,d_call,clone_size,j_call,cdr3_nt,cdr3_aa
TRBV20-1,TRBD2,NA,TRBJ2-7,TGCAGTGCTAGAGATGTTATGCGGGGGGAGAACTACGAGCAGTACTTC,CSARDVMRGENYEQYF
TRBV2,NA,NA,TRBJ1-1,TGTGCCAGCTGTCGCAACATGAACACTGAAGCTTTCTTT,CASCRNMNTEAFF
TRBV29-1,TRBD1,few,TRBJ1-2,TGCAGCGTTGTTACAGGGGGGTACTATGGCTACACCTTC,CSVVTGGYYGYTF
TRBV19,TRBD1,NA,TRBJ1-2,TGTGCCAGTAGTCCCGGGACAGGAGCCTATGGCTACACCTTC,CASSPGTGAYGYTF
TRBV29-1,NA,NA,TRBJ2-7,TGCAGTATCCGGGACAACTCCTACGAGCAGTACTTC,CSIRDNSYEQYF
TRBV20-1,NA,few,TRBJ2-5,TGCAGTGCTAGAATGCGGTGGGGAGAGACCCAGTACTTC,CSARMRWGETQYF
TRBV19,TRBD1,NA,TRBJ2-7,TGTGCCAGTAGTACCCGACAGGGAGCAATCCACGAGCAGTACTTC,CASSTRQGAIHEQYF
TRBV7-8,TRBD2,NA,TRBJ2-1,TGTGCCAGCAGCTCCCGACTAGCGGGGGGCGGACATGAGCAGTTCTTC,CASSSRLAGGGHEQFF
TRBV5-6,NA,NA,TRBJ2-7,TGTGCCAGCAGCTTTGACGCCGAGCAGTACTTC,CASSFDAEQYF
TRBV7-3,NA,few,TRBJ2-5,TGTGCCAGCAGCTTAGGTGGAGGCGAGACCCAGTACTTC,CASSLGGGETQYF
TRBV2,TRBD1,NA,TRBJ1-6,TGTGCCAGCAGTTGGGACAGGGATTCACCCCTCCACTTT,CASSWDRDSPLHF
TRBV7-9,NA,NA,TRBJ2-1,TGTGCCAGCCGGCGGGAAAACAATGAGCAGTTCTTC,CASRRENNEQFF
TRBV7-2,TRBD1,NA,TRBJ1-2,TGTGCCAGCAGCTTCGGACAGGGAGTAGATGGCTACACCTTC,CASSFGQGVDGYTF
TRBV19,NA,once,TRBJ1-1,TGCGCCAGTAGCCCCGGACAGCGGACTTTCTTT,CASSPGQRTFF
TRBV25-1,TRBD1,once,TRBJ2-2,TGTGCCAGCAGTGAAACCGGGACAGGGTTCCGGAACACCGGGGAGCTGTTTTTT,CASSETGTGFRNTGELFF
TRBV19,NA,NA,TRBJ1-1,TGTGCCAGTAAGAGGGAAAGTATGAACACTGAAGCTTTCTTT,CASKRESMNTEAFF
TRBV30,TRBD2,NA,TRBJ2-7,TGTGCCTGGAGCACGGGAGGCGAGCAGTACTTC,CAWSTGGEQYF
TRBV15,NA,NA,TRBJ2-3,TGTGCCACCAGCAGAGGCTGGGTGGATACTAGCACAGATACGCAGTATTTT,CATSRGWVDTSTDTQYF
TRBV29-1,NA,NA,TRBJ2-7,TGCAGCGCAGCGCGGGACCCAGAGGAGCAGTACTTC,CSAARDPEEQYF
TRBV9,NA,NA,TRBJ2-5,TGTGCCAGCAGCGTATTACAGGGAGGAGAGACCCAGTACTTC,CASSVLQGGETQYF
TRBV20-1,TRBD1,NA,TRBJ2-5,TGCAGTGCTAGAGATCTACAGGACAGGGGGGTGGAGACCCAGTACTTC,CSARDLQDRGVETQYF
TRBV6-6,NA,NA,TRBJ2-1,TGTGCCAGCACCCCGGGGGCCTACAATGAGCAGTTCTTC,CASTPGAYNEQFF
TRBV12-3/TRBV12-4,NA,NA,TRBJ1-5,TGTGCCAGCAGTTCCCACGTTTATAGCAATCAGCCCCAGCATTTT,CASSSHVYSNQPQHF
TRBV19,NA,NA,TRBJ2-6,TGTGCCAGTAGCCGGGACTCGAACTCTGGGGCCAACGTCCTGACTTTC,CASSRDSNSGANVLTF
TRBV20-1,NA,NA,TRBJ2-3,TGCAGTGCTAGAGATCTTGCAGATACGCAGTATTTT,CSARDLADTQYF
TRBV2,TRBD2,many,TRBJ2-7,TGTGCCAGCAGTGGATATAATGGACTAGCGGGAGCGAACGAGCAGTACTTC,CASSGYNGLAGANEQYF
TRBV20-1,NA,few,TRBJ2-1,TGCAGTGCTAGTGAGGGACTTGGTTACAATGAGCAGTTCTTC,CSASEGLGYNEQFF
TRBV19,TRBD1,NA,TRBJ2-5,TGTGCCAGTAGTAACCAGGGGGAAGAGACCCAGTACTTC,CASSNQGEETQYF
TRBV24-1,NA,NA,TRBJ1-1,TGTGCCACCAGTAACAGCGGGAGCACTGAAGCTTTCTTT,CATSNSGSTEAFF
TRBV24-1,NA,few,TRBJ2-2,TGTGCCACCAGTGACCCCTCTTCGGGAGGGGAGCTGTTTTTT,CATSDPSSGGELFF
TRBV19,NA,many,TRBJ2-3,TGTGCCAGCCAGGGGTCTCGCACAGATACGCAGTATTTT,CASQGSRTDTQYF
TRBV5-1,NA,few,TRBJ1-1,TGCGCCAGCAGCTTGGAAGGGGTGTTGACTGAAGCTTTCTTT,CASSLEGVLTEAFF
TRBV29-1,TRBD2,NA,TRBJ2-7,TGCAGCGCCGGGGGGGGGCCAAGTAGGGAACTATGGAGCTCCTACGAGCAGTACTTC,CSAGGGPSRELWSSYEQYF
TRBV20-1,NA,few,TRBJ1-1,TGCAGTGCTGAGCAGTTCATGAACACTGAAGCTTTCTTT,CSAEQFMNTEAFF
TRBV12-3/TRBV12-4,TRBD1,NA,TRBJ1-1,TGTGCCAGCAGTGTCTCCGGGACAGGGGAAGCTTTCTTT,CASSVSGTGEAFF
TRBV7-6,TRBD1,NA,TRBJ2-3,TGTGCCAGCAGCTTTACGACAGGGGACTTCACAGATACGCAGTATTTT,CASSFTTGDFTDTQYF
TRBV19,NA,NA,TRBJ2-7,TGTGCCAGTAGGGACACTCCCTACGAGCAGTACTTC,CASRDTPYEQYF
TRBV24-1,NA,NA,TRBJ2-3,TGTGCCACCAGTGATGCCGGGGAGTTGAGTGGCACAGATACGCAGTATTTT,CATSDAGELSGTDTQYF
TRBV24-1,NA,NA,TRBJ2-5,TGTGCCACCAGTGATCAAGACAGCTTCCAAGAGACCCAGTACTTC,CATSDQDSFQETQYF
TRBV20-1,NA,few,TRBJ2-3,TGCAGTGCCCCAGGGTCGGGAGATACGCAGTATTTT,CSAPGSGDTQYF
TRBV7-8,NA,NA,TRBJ2-1,TGTGCCAGCAGACCCACAGGGAATTCCTACAATGAGCAGTTCTTC,CASRPTGNSYNEQFF
TRBV19,TRBD1,NA,TRBJ1-1,TGTGCCAGTAGTATTGGGGGGGGACAGACGGCTTTCTTT,CASSIGGGQTAFF
TRBV19,NA,NA,TRBJ1-1,TGTGCCAGTAGTCCCACGTTGCGAGGGGGATCCGCTGAAGCTTTCTTT,CASSPTLRGGSAEAFF
TRBV7-8,NA,NA,TRBJ2-1,TGTGCCAGCAGCTTAGTCGCAGGAGCTTCTAATGCTGAGCAGTTCTTC,CASSLVAGASNAEQFF
TRBV20-1,NA,NA,TRBJ1-2,TGCAGTGGGACGGACGCTAACTATGGCTACACCTTC,CSGTDANYGYTF
TRBV6-4,NA,few,TRBJ2-7,TGTGCCAGCAGTTACTCAGGGCGGGGCAAGGCCTACGAGCAGTACTTC,CASSYSGRGKAYEQYF
TRBV12-3/TRBV12-4,NA,NA,TRBJ1-1,TGTGCCAGCAGTTTACAGGGCACGGCTTTCTTT,CASSLQGTAFF
TRBV6-6,TRBD2,once,TRBJ2-7,TGTGCCAGCAGTTACACTAGCGAATACGAGCAGTACTTC,CASSYTSEYEQYF